This T cell receptor (beta chain) was recovered during a study of identical twins. TCRdb re-derived calls from the 5' RACE reads in MiXCR, one entry per CDR3 protein. The sample holds some 460,000 distinct CDR3 sequences; about 14% are singletons and the top ten take about 0.54%. These data also featured in a second study, about yellow fever vaccine responses in identical twins.

This sequence was found in a woman between 18 and 29 years old in good health. The sample taken for sequencing was CD4+ T cells sorted from blood.

CDR3 nucleotides: TGTGCCAGCACTCTTGGGAGCGGGGGGGAAGAGACCCAGTACTTC. It translates to CASTLGSGGEETQYF. This rearrangement joins TRBV28 to TRBJ2-5, with 10 positions matching TRBD2. Germline V gene lookup returns CDR1 MDHEN and CDR2 SYDVKM. The V gene end was trimmed by 7 bases and the J gene end by 3 bases; junction bases not matched to a gene: 8. The CDR3 has 15 residues.